This T cell receptor (beta chain) appears in the sequencing data of a study of T cells in Graves' hyperthyroidism and ophthalmopathy. The V end lost 4 bases, the J end lost 6 bases, and 16 bases lay between the germline ends. From germline, CDR1 is MNHEY and CDR2 SMNVEV (reference sequence). The CDR3 contains 14 residues. Whole-study findings and limits: Blood also carried most thyroid clonotypes expanded above 0.001.

RNA transcripts were the template for amplifying TCR beta CDR3 regions. In the first-round RT-PCR of the TCR CDR3, the HTBI primer set was used. TCRdb re-called the multiplex PCR reads with MiXCR, one entry per CDR3 protein. The table lists approximately 610,000 distinct CDR3 sequences, over 15% of them singletons. This clonotype was counted at least ten times. Its matching antigen is unknown. The clonotype was recovered from a woman between 18 and 30 years old with Graves' hyperthyroidism. Input material: blood. The chain recombines TRBV27 with TRBJ2-7; tentative D call: TRBD1 (6 bases). This chain's CDR3 is CASSWDILGAEQYF. CDR3 coding DNA: TGTGCCAGCAGTTGGGATATCTTGGGGGCCGAGCAGTACTTC.